This record covers a single T cell receptor beta chain. Sequencing used immunoSEQ multiplex PCR; TCRdb keeps in-frame clones, though not all of them. The sample contains 140,000 or so clones, around three quarters of which appear only once. The V segment lost 10 bases and the J segment 4 bases; nucleotides outside the gene matches: 5. Per germline, CDR1 LNHDA and CDR2 SQIVND (reference sequence). The CDR3 has 15 amino acids. This entry comes from a study of cytotoxic CD8 clonotypes in ibrutinib-treated CLL. Study information: Recorded responses included around 24 partial and 2 complete; following median about 70 months, roughly 15 stayed remitted and around 12 progressed.

The source material was PBMCs, sampled after 12 months of ibrutinib treatment. The sequence came from a human donor with chronic lymphocytic leukemia. The chain uses TRBV19 and TRBJ2-1; 15 nucleotides agree with TRBD2. CDR3 residues: CATGLAGGGYNEQFF. The CDR3 nucleotides read TGTGCCACCGGACTAGCGGGAGGGGGATACAATGAGCAGTTCTTC.